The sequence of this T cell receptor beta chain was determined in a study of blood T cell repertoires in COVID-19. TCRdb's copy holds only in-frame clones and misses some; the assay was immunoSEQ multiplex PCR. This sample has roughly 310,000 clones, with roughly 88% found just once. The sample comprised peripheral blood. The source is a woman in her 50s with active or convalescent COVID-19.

Written as DNA, the CDR3 is TGTGCCAGCAGTTACTCCTCGGACTTCTCTAGCTATGAGCAGTTCTTC. Amino acids: CASSYSSDFSSYEQFF. The chain joins TRBV6-5 to TRBJ2-1; D might be TRBD2 (5 bases). This CDR3 contains 16 residues. The ends were cut back, 0 bases at V and 8 bases at J, with 17 bases in the middle. CDR1 is MNHEY, CDR2 SVGAGI, per germline.